This TCR beta chain was retrieved from a study of blood T cells in healthy people across ages. Study-wide findings and caveats: Diversity figures derived from one million T cells were judged to underestimate the true value. Per-million-T-cell TCR beta diversity fell roughly linearly with age. When set beside aged donors, long-lived donors presented more naive CD4+ cells and higher diversity.

Turning to this clonotype: The antigen is not known.

The CDR3 totals 15 residues. CDR1 is SNHLY, CDR2 FYNNEI, per germline. V dropped 8 bases and J dropped 8; count of bases not matched to a gene: 10. Total RNA extracted from each sample amounted to at least 6 micrograms. The authors ran a second PCR of about 6 to 11 cycles using a sample-barcoded 5' primer and a J-beta primer mix. Via MiXCR, TCRdb re-called the 5' RACE reads, giving one row per CDR3 protein. The table has about 1.6 million distinct CDR3 sequences, about 31% seen once. This clonotype originated in a woman between 25 and 40 years old in good health. The V gene is TRBV2, the J gene TRBJ2-1, with 12 bases lining up with TRBD2. The sample consisted of blood. CDR3 nucleotide sequence: TGTGCCAGCGGGGGAACTAGCGGGAGGTGCTATGAGCAGTTCTTC. Protein sequence: CASGGTSGRCYEQFF.